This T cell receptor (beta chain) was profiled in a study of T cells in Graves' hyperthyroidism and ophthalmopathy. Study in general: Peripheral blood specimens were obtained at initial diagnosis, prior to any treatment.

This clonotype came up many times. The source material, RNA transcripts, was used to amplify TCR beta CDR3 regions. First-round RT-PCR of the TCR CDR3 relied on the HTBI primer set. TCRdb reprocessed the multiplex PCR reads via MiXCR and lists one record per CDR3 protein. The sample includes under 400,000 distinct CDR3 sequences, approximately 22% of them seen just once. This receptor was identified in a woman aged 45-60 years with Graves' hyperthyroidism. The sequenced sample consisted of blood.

CDR3 bases: TGTGCCAGCTCACCACCTCTGCGGCAGGGCGAAGGGCCCCAGCATTTT. Protein: CASSPPLRQGEGPQHF. The chain is built from TRBV18 and TRBJ1-5, with a possible D match to TRBD1 (5 bases). Germline loops: CDR1 KGHSH, CDR2 LQKENI. The CDR3 sequence is 16 residues long. The germline V and J ends were trimmed by 0 bases and 9 bases, with 18 bases remaining between them.